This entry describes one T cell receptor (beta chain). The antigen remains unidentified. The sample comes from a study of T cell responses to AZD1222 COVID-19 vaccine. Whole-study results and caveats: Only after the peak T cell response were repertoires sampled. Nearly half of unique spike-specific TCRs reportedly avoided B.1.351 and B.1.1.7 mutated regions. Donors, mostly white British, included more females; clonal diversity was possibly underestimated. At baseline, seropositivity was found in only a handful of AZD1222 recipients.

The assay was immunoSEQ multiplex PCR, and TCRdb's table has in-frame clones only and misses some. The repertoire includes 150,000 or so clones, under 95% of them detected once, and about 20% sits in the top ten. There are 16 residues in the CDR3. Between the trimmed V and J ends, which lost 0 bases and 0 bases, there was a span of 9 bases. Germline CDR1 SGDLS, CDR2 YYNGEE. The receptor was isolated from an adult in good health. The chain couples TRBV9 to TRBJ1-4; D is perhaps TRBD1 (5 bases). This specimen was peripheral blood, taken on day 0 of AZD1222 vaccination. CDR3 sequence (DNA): TGTGCCAGCAGCGTAGTTTTAGGGGCAACTAATGAAAAACTGTTTTTT. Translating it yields CASSVVLGATNEKLFF.